The 8 T cell receptor beta chains reported below all come from one sample, sequenced in a study of a mutant IDH1 vaccine in newly diagnosed glioma. The assay was immunoSEQ multiplex PCR, and TCRdb's table has in-frame clones only and misses some. The sample holds 26,000 or so clones, around 78% seen once. These receptors have no known antigen. Time point given: week 35, safety follow-up. Topical imiquimod accompanied each vaccine dose, which consisted of 300 ug of mutant IDH1 20-mer peptide. The sequenced sample was PBMCs, obtained from a glioma patient whose treatment included an IDH1 peptide vaccine. These receptor sequences come from a man aged 30 to 45 with glioma.

The V call is TRBV27, the J call TRBJ1-1, with 10 bases that match TRBD1. This CDR3 contains 16 residues. Trimming took 5 bases from V and 2 from J; bases not matched to a gene: 8. Per the germline V gene, CDR1 is MNHEY and CDR2 is SMNVEV (reference sequence). The CDR3 coding sequence is TGTGCCAGCAGTCTGGACAGGGGGGACGATAACACTGAAGCTTTCTTT. It yields the protein CASSLDRGDDNTEAFF.

This clone was counted a single time. V is TRBV11-2 and J is TRBJ1-2, with 7 bases lining up with TRBD1. The CDR3 runs to 16 residues. Trimming at V came to 1 base and at J to 2 bases, leaving 7 bases not matched to a gene. Germline V CDR1 and CDR2: SGHAT, FQNNGV. CDR3 sequence reads: CASSLVVQGRNYGYTF. The CDR3 nucleotides are TGTGCCAGCAGCTTAGTAGTACAGGGGCGAAACTATGGCTACACCTTC.

This clone has just one count. The chain couples TRBV29-1 to TRBJ1-1; TRBD1 is a possible D gene (5 bases). The CDR3 is 13 residues long. The V end lost 7 bases, the J end lost 5 bases, and 17 bases lay between the germline ends. CDR1 is SQVTM, CDR2 ANQGSEA, per germline. CDR3 nucleotide sequence: TGCAGCGGCAGCCGGGACGGAGGGACTGAAGCTTTCTTT. The encoded protein is CSGSRDGGTEAFF.

V usage is TRBV19 and J usage is TRBJ2-7; 14 nucleotides agree with TRBD2. The germline V gene has CDR1 LNHDA and CDR2 SQIVND (reference sequence). The CDR3 consists of 16 residues. The junction had 5 bases not matched to a gene; V was cut back by 3 bases and J by 4 bases. The CDR3 region has the DNA TGTGCCAGTAGTATTGGAGGGACTAGCGGGAGTTACGAGCAGTACTTC. Translation gives CASSIGGTSGSYEQYF. The variable domain in full, completed from reference TRBV19 and TRBJ2-7, reads DGGITQSPKYLFRKEGQNVTLSCEQNLNHDAMYWYRQDPGQGLRLIYYSQIVNDFQKGDIAEGYSVSREKKESFPLTVTSAQKNPTAFYLCASSIGGTSGSYEQYFGPGTRLTVT.

The chain uses TRBV28 and TRBJ2-1; 10 positions agree with TRBD1. The CDR3 loop spans 15 amino acids. Germline trimming cut 5 bases from V and 8 bases from J; bases unmatched to any gene: 9. Germline values: CDR1 MDHEN, CDR2 SYDVKM. CDR3 in amino acids: CASSPTGTGVYEQFF. The CDR3 DNA reads as TGTGCCAGCAGTCCAACCGGGACAGGGGTTTATGAGCAGTTCTTC.

The rearrangement uses TRBV19 and TRBJ1-5, with TRBD1 identical over 9 bases. V shed 10 bases, J shed 5 bases, and the junction held 6 bases outside the gene matches. This CDR3 is built from 13 residues. CDR1 is LNHDA, CDR2 SQIVND, per germline (reference sequence). The CDR3 sequence is CATRTGEDQPQHF. DNA for the CDR3: TGTGCCACCAGGACAGGGGAAGATCAGCCCCAGCATTTT.

V usage is TRBV5-8 and J usage is TRBJ2-5; D gene uncertain. The CDR3 has 15 residues. Deletions cut 0 bases from V and 5 bases from J, with 14 bases between. Germline CDR1 is SGHTS and CDR2 is YDEGEE. CDR3 coding DNA: TGTGCCAGCAGCTTGGTGGGTGGCTGGATCGAGACCCAGTACTTC. It codes for CASSLVGGWIETQYF. Full variable domain (remainder filled in from reference TRBV5-8 and TRBJ2-5): EAGVTQSPTHLIKTRGQQATLRCSPISGHTSVYWYQQALGLGLQFLLWYDEGEERNRGNFPPRFSGRQFPNYSSELNVNALELEDSALYLCASSLVGGWIETQYFGPGTRLLVL.

This sequence joins TRBV10-3 and TRBJ1-3; the match to TRBD1 covers 7 bases. With 2 bases clipped from V and 0 bases from J, the junction kept 10 bases outside the gene matches. The germline CDR1 and CDR2 sequences are ENHRY and SYGVKD. The CDR3 spans 18 residues. The CDR3 loop reads CAISEAGTDNYSGNTIYF. The CDR3 DNA reads TGTGCCATCAGTGAGGCCGGGACAGATAACTACTCTGGAAACACCATATATTTT.